This TCR beta chain comes out of a study of blood T cell repertoires in COVID-19. Germline CDR1 reads SEHNR; CDR2 reads FQNEAQ (reference sequence). V lost 2 bases, J lost 1 base, and 11 bases lay in between. This CDR3 is built from 15 residues. Libraries were prepared by immunoSEQ multiplex PCR; TCRdb keeps only in-frame clonotypes and omits some of them. Here the sample spans fewer than 300,000 clones, approximately 93% being singletons. This TCR derives from a woman in her twenties or thirties with COVID-19, enrolled during active disease. This sequence joins TRBV7-9 and TRBJ1-1, with no clear D. Sequencing was done on a sample of peripheral blood. This CDR3 reads CASSLLGGKNTEAFF. The CDR3 nucleotides read TGTGCCAGCAGCTTACTTGGCGGAAAGAACACTGAAGCTTTCTTT.